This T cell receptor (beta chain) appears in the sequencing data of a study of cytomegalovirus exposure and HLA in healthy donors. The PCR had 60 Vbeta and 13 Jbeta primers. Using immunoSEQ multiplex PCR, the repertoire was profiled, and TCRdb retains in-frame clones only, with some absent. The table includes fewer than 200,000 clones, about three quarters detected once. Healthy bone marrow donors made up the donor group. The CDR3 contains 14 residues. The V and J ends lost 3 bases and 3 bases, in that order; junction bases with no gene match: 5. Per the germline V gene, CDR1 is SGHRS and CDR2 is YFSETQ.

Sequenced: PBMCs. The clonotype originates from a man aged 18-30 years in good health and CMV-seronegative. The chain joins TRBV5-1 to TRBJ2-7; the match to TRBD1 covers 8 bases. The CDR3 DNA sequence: TGCGCCAGCAGCTCTTGGACAGGGAACTACGAGCAGTACTTC. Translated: CASSSWTGNYEQYF.